These 13 T cell receptor beta chains were sequenced from one sample in a study of T cell repertoires in cytomegalovirus infection. One entry per CDR3 protein results from TCRdb running MiXCR on the reads. This table holds about 160,000 distinct CDR3 sequences, 15% to 20% found once. Specimen: CD8+ T cells from PBMCs. The receptors originated from a human donor in good health (CMV status not recorded). Some clones in this sample may be carry-over from other donors' samples.

This clonotype was counted a few times. J is TRBJ2-7 and V is TRBV20-1; D perhaps matches TRBD2 (6 bases). Germline values: CDR1 DFQATT, CDR2 SNEGSKA (reference sequence). This CDR3 region has 10 residues. The CDR3 DNA sequence: TGCAGGCTGGGGGGCTACGAGCAGTACTTC. Amino acid sequence: CRLGGYEQYF.

This clonotype has a count of ten or more. This chain uses TRBV6-1 with TRBJ1-1; 10 nucleotides align to TRBD1. Trimming took 5 bases from V and 5 from J; bases not matched to a gene: 11. CDR3 length: 16 amino acids. Germline values: CDR1 MNHNS, CDR2 SASEGT. CDR3 region: CASSPRDRGGGTEAFF. The CDR3 DNA reads TGTGCCAGCAGTCCCCGGGACAGGGGTGGGGGAACTGAAGCTTTCTTT.

This clonotype has a handful of counts. This sequence joins TRBV12-3 or TRBV12-4 and TRBJ1-5; D remains ambiguous. V was shortened by 1 base and J by 11 bases, with 12 bases between the two germline ends. This CDR3 is built from 13 residues. CDR3 sequence reads: CASSLDGMSAQHF. CDR3 DNA: TGTGCCAGCAGTTTAGACGGGATGTCGGCCCAGCATTTT.

The J gene is TRBJ1-6, the V gene TRBV7-3; no clear D gene. V dropped 5 bases and J dropped 5 bases, with 10 bases sitting between them. The CDR3 loop spans 14 amino acids. Germline V gene lookup returns CDR1 SGHTA and CDR2 FQGTGA. In nucleotides, the CDR3 is TGTGCCAGCAGCCGCTGGGGAAATAATTCACCCCTCCACTTT. It specifies CASSRWGNNSPLHF.

This clonotype was counted at least ten times. The chain joins TRBV7-2 to TRBJ2-1, with 7 bases lining up with TRBD2. The CDR3 consists of 14 residues. The germline V gene encodes CDR1 SGHTA and CDR2 FQGNSA. V lost 5 bases and J lost 9; bases outside the gene matches: 10. This CDR3 is CASSPTDQRGEQFF. The CDR3 DNA reads TGTGCCAGCAGCCCCACCGACCAGCGGGGTGAGCAGTTCTTC. The whole variable domain, filled in from reference TRBV7-2 and TRBJ2-1, reads GAGVSQSPSNKVTEKGKDVELRCDPISGHTALYWYRQSLGQGLEFLIYFQGNSAPDKSGLPSDRFSAERTGGSVSTLTIQRTQQEDSAVYLCASSPTDQRGEQFFGPGTRLTVL.

This clonotype occurred a few times. The rearrangement joins TRBV7-9 to TRBJ1-4; 7 bases match TRBD1. The germline gives CDR1 SEHNR, CDR2 FQNEAQ (reference sequence). V was pared by 5 bases and J by 8 bases, with 5 bases of the junction left unmatched. CDR3 length: 13 residues. CDR3 in amino acids: CASSQGGMEKLFF. The CDR3 DNA is TGTGCCAGCAGCCAGGGGGGGATGGAAAAACTGTTTTTT. Full variable domain (rest looked up from reference TRBV7-9 and TRBJ1-4): DTGVSQNPRHKITKRGQNVTFRCDPISEHNRLYWYRQTLGQGPEFLTYFQNEAQLEKSRLLSDRFSAERPKGSFSTLEIQRTEQGDSAMYLCASSQGGMEKLFFGSGTQLSVL.

Only a few counts were recorded for this clonotype. CDR3 bases: TGTGCCAGCAGCCCGAGACCCCGGGGACAAGAGACCCAGTACTTC. Its translation is CASSPRPRGQETQYF. The chain is built from TRBV7-8 and TRBJ2-5; D possibly corresponds to TRBD2 (5 bases). The germline CDR1 and CDR2 sequences are SGHVS and FQNEAQ. This CDR3 region has 15 residues. The V and J ends lost 5 bases and 2 bases respectively, with 15 bases between them.

The chain has TRBV7-9 and TRBJ1-1; unclear D gene. This CDR3 is 11 amino acids long. The germline V and J ends were trimmed by 6 bases and 6 bases, with 8 bases remaining between them. The germline V gene has CDR1 SEHNR and CDR2 FQNEAQ (reference sequence). CDR3 amino acids: CASSRTAEAFF. The CDR3 bases are TGTGCCAGCAGTCGGACCGCTGAAGCTTTCTTT.

Only a few counts were recorded for this clonotype. The V gene is TRBV12-3 or TRBV12-4, the J gene TRBJ2-5, with D perhaps TRBD2 (5 bases). The length of the CDR3 is 14 residues. V lost 3 bases to trimming and J lost 1 base, with 9 bases between them. CDR3 coding DNA: TGTGCCAGCAGTTTGGTAGGGAGCCAAGAGACCCAGTACTTC. It translates to CASSLVGSQETQYF.

The chain combines TRBV7-8 with TRBJ1-5, with D perhaps TRBD1 (6 bases). Trimming shortened V by 1 base and J by 6 bases, and 10 bases separated the two germline ends. Per the germline V gene, CDR1 is SGHVS and CDR2 is FQNEAQ. CDR3 length: 14 amino acids. The CDR3 region is CASSLGGGLQPQHF. As DNA, the CDR3 is TGTGCCAGCAGCTTAGGGGGGGGCCTTCAGCCCCAGCATTTT.

A few counts support this clonotype. The V call is TRBV24-1, the J call TRBJ1-3; no clear D. Trimming stripped 11 bases from V and 0 bases from J, with 13 bases between. This CDR3 region has 14 residues. Per germline, CDR1 KGHDR and CDR2 SFDVKD. The CDR3, as DNA: TGTGCCATAAAGGAGTTCATCTCTGGAAACACCATATATTTT. This translates into CAIKEFISGNTIYF.

This rearrangement joins TRBV28 to TRBJ1-5, with D perhaps matching TRBD1 (6 bases). Germline lookup yields CDR1 MDHEN and CDR2 SYDVKM. The CDR3 loop spans 15 amino acids. V lost 3 bases and J 6 bases, leaving 15 bases between the germline ends. This CDR3 reads CASSFAGTLTQPQHF. DNA of the CDR3: TGTGCCAGCAGTTTTGCCGGGACACTAACTCAGCCCCAGCATTTT.

This chain uses TRBV7-2 with TRBJ2-5; 7 positions match TRBD1. The CDR3 is made up of 16 amino acids. V shed 5 bases and J 5 bases; nucleotides not matched to a gene: 14. In germline, CDR1 is SGHTA, CDR2 FQGNSA. The CDR3 region has the DNA TGTGCCAGCAGCCCCCCGGGGACAGAGGGCTGGGAGACCCAGTACTTC. Its translation: CASSPPGTEGWETQYF.